This TCR beta chain was found in a study of cytomegalovirus exposure and HLA in healthy donors. This clone was found a few times. Germline V gene sequence: CDR1 LNHDA, CDR2 SQIVND (reference sequence). The CDR3 extends over 12 amino acids. V lost 3 bases, J lost 10 bases, and 12 bases lay in between. The PCR made use of 60 Vbeta and 13 Jbeta primers. Assay: immunoSEQ multiplex PCR; the TCRdb copy retains only in-frame clones and omits some. The table includes about 180,000 clones, under 80% detected once. The chain links TRBV19 to TRBJ1-2, with a weak D call TRBD1 (6 bases). Source material: PBMCs. The origin of this receptor is a human donor in good health. This CDR3 is CASSIGGQFYTF. The CDR3 DNA is TGTGCCAGTAGTATTGGCGGACAGTTCTACACCTTC.